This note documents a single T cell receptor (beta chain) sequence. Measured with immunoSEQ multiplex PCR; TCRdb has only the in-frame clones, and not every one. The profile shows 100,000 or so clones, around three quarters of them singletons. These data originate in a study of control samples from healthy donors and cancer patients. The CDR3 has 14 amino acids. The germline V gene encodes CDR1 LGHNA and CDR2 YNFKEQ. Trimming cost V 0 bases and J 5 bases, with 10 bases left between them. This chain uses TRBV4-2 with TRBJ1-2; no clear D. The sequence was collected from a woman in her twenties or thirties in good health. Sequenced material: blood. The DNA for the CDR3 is TGTGCCAGCAGCCAAGAATCCCGGACTTATGGCTACACCTTC. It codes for CASSQESRTYGYTF.